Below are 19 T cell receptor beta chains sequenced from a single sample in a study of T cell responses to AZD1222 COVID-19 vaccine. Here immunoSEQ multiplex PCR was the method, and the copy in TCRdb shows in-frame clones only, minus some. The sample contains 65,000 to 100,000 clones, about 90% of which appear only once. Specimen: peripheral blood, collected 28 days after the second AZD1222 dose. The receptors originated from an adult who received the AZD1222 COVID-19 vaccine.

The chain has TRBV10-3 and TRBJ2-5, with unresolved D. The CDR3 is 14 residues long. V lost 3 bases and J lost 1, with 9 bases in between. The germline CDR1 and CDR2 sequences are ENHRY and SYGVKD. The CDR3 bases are TGTGCCATCAGTGAAGGGCAGCTCCAAGAGACCCAGTACTTC. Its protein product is CAISEGQLQETQYF.

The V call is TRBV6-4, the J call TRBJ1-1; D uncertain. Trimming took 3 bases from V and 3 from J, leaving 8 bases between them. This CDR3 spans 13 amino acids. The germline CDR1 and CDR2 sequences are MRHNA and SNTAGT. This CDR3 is CASSEEEYTEAFF. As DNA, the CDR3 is TGTGCCAGCAGTGAAGAAGAGTACACTGAAGCTTTCTTT.

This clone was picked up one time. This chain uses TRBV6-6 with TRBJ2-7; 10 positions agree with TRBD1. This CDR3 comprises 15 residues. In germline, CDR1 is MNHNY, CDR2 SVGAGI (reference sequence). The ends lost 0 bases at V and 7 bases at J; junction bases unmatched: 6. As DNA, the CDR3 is TGTGCCAGCAGTTACTCCGGACAGGGGGTTTGGGAGCAGTACTTC. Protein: CASSYSGQGVWEQYF.

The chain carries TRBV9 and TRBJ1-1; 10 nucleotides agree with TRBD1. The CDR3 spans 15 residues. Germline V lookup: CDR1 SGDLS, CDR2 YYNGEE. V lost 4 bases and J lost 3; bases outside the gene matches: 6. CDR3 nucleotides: TGTGCCAGCAGCCCGCGACAGGGGGCGGACACTGAAGCTTTCTTT. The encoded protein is CASSPRQGADTEAFF.

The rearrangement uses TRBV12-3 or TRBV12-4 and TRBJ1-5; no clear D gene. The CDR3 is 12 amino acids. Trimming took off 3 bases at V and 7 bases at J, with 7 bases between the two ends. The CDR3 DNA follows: TGTGCCAGCAGTTTTGCGGACCAGCCCCAGCATTTT. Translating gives CASSFADQPQHF.

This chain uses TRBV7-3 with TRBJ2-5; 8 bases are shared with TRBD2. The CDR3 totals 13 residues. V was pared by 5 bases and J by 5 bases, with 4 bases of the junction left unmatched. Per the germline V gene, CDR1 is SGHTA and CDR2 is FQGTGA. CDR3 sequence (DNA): TGTGCCAGCAGCCCCCGGGGGGGGGAGACCCAGTACTTC. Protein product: CASSPRGGETQYF.

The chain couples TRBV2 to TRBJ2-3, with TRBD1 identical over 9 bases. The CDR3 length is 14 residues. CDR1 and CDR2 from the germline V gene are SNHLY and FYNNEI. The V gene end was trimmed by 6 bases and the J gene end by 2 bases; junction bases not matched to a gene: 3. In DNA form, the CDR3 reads TGTGCCAGCAGCTGGGACAGGGCCACAGATACGCAGTATTTT. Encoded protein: CASSWDRATDTQYF.

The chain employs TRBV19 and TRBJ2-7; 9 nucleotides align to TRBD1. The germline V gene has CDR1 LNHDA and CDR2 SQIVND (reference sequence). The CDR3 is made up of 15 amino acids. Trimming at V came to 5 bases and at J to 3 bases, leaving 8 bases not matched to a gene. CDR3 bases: TGTGCCAGTAGTGCCGCGGGACAGGGTGGCTACGAGCAGTACTTC. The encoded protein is CASSAAGQGGYEQYF.

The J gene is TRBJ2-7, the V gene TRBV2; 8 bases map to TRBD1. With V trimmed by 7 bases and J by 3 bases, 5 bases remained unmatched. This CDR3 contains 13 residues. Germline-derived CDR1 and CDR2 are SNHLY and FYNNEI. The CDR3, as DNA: TGTGCCAGCACAGAAGGACAGGGCTACGAGCAGTACTTC. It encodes CASTEGQGYEQYF. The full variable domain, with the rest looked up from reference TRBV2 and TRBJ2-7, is EPEVTQTPSHQVTQMGQEVILRCVPISNHLYFYWYRQILGQKVEFLVSFYNNEISEKSEIFDDQFSVERPDGSNFTLKIRSTKLEDSAMYFCASTEGQGYEQYFGPGTRLTVT.

CDR3 bases: TGTGCCACGGGGAGGGAAGAGACCCAGTACTTC. The encoded protein is CATGREETQYF. This rearrangement joins TRBV2 to TRBJ2-5, with 7 bases identical to TRBD2. CDR1 and CDR2 (germline): SNHLY, FYNNEI. The trim removed 10 bases at V and 3 bases at J, leaving 2 bases unmatched. This CDR3 is 11 amino acids long.

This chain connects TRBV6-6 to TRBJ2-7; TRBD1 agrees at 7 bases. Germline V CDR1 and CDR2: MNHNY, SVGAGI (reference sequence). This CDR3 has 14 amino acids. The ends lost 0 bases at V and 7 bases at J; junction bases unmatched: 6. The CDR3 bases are TGTGCCAGCAGTTACTCCGGGACAGAGAATGAGCAGTACTTC. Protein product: CASSYSGTENEQYF.

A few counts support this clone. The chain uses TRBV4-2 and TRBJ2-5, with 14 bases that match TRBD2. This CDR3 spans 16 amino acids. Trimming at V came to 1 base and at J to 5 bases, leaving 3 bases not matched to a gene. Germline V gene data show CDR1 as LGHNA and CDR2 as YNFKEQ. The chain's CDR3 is CASSQATSGRGETQYF. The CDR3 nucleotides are TGTGCCAGCAGCCAAGCGACTAGCGGGAGGGGGGAGACCCAGTACTTC.

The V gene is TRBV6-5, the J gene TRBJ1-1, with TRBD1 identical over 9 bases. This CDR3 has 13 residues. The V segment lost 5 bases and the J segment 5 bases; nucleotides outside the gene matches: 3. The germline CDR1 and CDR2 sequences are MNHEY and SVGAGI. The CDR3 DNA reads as TGTGCCAGCAGTCTGGGGACAGGGACTGAAGCTTTCTTT. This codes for CASSLGTGTEAFF.

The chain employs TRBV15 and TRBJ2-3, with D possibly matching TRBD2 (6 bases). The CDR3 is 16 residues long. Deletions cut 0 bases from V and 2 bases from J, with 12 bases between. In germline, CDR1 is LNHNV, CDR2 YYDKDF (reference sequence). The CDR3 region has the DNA TGTGCCACCAGCAGAGATCACTCGGGAGACACAGATACGCAGTATTTT. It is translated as CATSRDHSGDTDTQYF.

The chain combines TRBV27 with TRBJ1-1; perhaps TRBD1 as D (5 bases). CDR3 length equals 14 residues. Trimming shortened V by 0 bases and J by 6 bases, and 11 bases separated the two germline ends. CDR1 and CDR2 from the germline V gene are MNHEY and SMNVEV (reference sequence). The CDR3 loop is CASSLSGGRAEAFF. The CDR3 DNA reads TGTGCCAGCAGTTTATCTGGGGGGAGGGCTGAAGCTTTCTTT.

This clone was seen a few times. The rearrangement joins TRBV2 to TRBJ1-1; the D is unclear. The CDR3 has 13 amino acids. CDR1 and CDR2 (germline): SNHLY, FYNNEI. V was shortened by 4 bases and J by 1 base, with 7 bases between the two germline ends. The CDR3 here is CASSGLRNTEAFF. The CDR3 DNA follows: TGTGCCAGCAGTGGACTGAGGAACACTGAAGCTTTCTTT.

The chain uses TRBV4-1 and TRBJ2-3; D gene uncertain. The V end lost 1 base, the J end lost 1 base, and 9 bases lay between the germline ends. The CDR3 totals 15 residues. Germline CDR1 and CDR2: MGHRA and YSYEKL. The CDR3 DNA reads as TGCGCCAGCAGCCAAGGAAGAGATGGCACAGATACGCAGTATTTT. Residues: CASSQGRDGTDTQYF.

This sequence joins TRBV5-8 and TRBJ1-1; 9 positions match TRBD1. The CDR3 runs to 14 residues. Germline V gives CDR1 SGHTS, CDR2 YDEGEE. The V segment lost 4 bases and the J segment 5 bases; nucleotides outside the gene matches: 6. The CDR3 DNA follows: TGTGCCAGCAGCATGACAGGGGGGGGAACTGAAGCTTTCTTT. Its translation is CASSMTGGGTEAFF.

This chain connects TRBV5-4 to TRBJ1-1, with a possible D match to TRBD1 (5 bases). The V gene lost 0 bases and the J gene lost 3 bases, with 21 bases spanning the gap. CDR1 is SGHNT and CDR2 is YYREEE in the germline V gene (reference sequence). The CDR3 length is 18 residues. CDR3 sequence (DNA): TGTGCCAGCAGCTTGGCCCGCGAGGGATGGCGAGGGGACACTGAAGCTTTCTTT. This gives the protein CASSLAREGWRGDTEAFF.